This T cell receptor (beta chain) was identified in a study of shared clonotypes between healthy human individuals. General study points: Rarefaction showed that sequencing of sorted subsets was incomplete (despite large depth). Several donors held about 4.6% of naive CD4 clonotypes in common.

In the case of this clone: No antigen is known for it.

The method was immunoSEQ multiplex PCR; TCRdb's version includes in-frame clones alone and lacks a portion of them. Here the sample spans roughly 2,500,000 clones, over 85% being singletons. This CDR3 spans 13 amino acids. Germline V gene data show CDR1 as MNHNY and CDR2 as SVGAGI (reference sequence). Trimming pared 6 bases from V and 2 bases from J, leaving 8 bases between. This rearrangement joins TRBV6-6 to TRBJ2-1; D not resolved. This clonotype was obtained from a man aged 18 to 30 in good health. Some clones in this sample may be carry-over from other donors' samples. What was sequenced was naive CD4+ T cells from PBMCs. The subset: CD45RA+ positively selected. The CDR3 sequence: CASSPGAYNEQFF. Written as DNA, the CDR3 is TGTGCCAGCAGCCCCGGAGCCTACAATGAGCAGTTCTTC.